This T cell receptor (beta chain) came from a study of shared clonotypes between healthy human individuals (TCRdb year 2020). Background on the whole study: Three men and a couple of women, aged 18 to 49 years, made up the cohort. For each donor, CD4 naive and CD4 memory were each given three plates, CD8 naive was given two plates, and CD8 memory was given one plate. To estimate repertoire size and how much clonotype sharing occurs between individuals, the study deeply sequenced the blood TCR repertoires of 4 to 6 healthy adults. Different laboratories and diverse techniques were used to prepare libraries and sequence TCR repertoires, to increase sequencing depth and limit assay-specific biases. Between about 0.94 and 8.9 billion PBMCs per donor were obtained by leukapheresis. General conclusions and limits of the study: Incomplete sequencing was indicated by rarefaction of sorted-subset datasets, despite the large sequencing depth. The small number of donors limited the genetic and exposure-history diversity represented. Sampling was limited to blood, and TCR repertoires in tissue likely differ from TCR repertoires in blood. Pairwise subsampling indicated that sequencing depth was expected to affect the degree of clonotype sharing among donors. Naive subsets generally had larger estimated clonotype richness than memory subsets did. About 5% of naive CD4, 3.5% of naive CD8, approximately 2% of memory CD4, and roughly 0.4% of memory CD8 clonotypes were shared across a handful of donors. Higher generation probabilities were observed for clonotypes shared by all four sorted-subset donors than for non-shared clonotypes.

Donors were healthy HIV-negative adults with no recently reported acute infections or vaccinations. Only Caucasian adults living in Nashville, Tennessee, USA were represented among the donors. Magnetic negative selection was used to enrich CD4+ T cells, after which naive cells were positively selected on CD45RA and the negative fraction became the memory subset. Blood was obtained by leukapheresis, after which PBMCs were separated by Ficoll-Histopaque density gradient centrifugation and cryopreserved in liquid nitrogen vapor phase. Analytical flow cytometry was used to check the purity and quantity of every magnetically sorted T cell population. Genomic DNA was isolated from every sorted fraction and measured by UV absorbance on a Nanodrop 2000c. Using the deep immunoSEQ assay, TCR CDR3 regions were amplified from genomic DNA by multiplex PCR. Extracted genomic DNA from each cell subset was spread evenly across all wells of several immunoSEQ 96-well plates, with each plate serving as a replicate. For sorted subsets, each replicate PCR was loaded with 200 ng genomic DNA, equivalent to 25,000 to 35,000 T cell genomes. The purified libraries were quantified using a Qubit 3.0 fluorometer, sized with a Bioanalyzer 2100, and then quantified again using the KAPA Library Quantification kit. Every immunoSEQ 96-well plate was sequenced on a dedicated single-read 150-cycle Illumina NextSeq 550 flow cell. In the original analysis: Because the immunoSEQ output included only junctional sequences and no quality scores, the filtering could not be the same as the filtering used for full-length reads. Sequences were annotated with PyIR, a Python wrapper for IgBLAST v1.9, using IMGT germline references to assign V/J genes and CDR3. Reads were filtered out if the reads had weak V/J assignments (E-value above 1e-6), no CDR3, stop codons, out-of-frame junctions, or ambiguous translated residues. V3J clonotypes were defined as sequences sharing the same inferred V gene, J gene, and CDR3 amino acid sequence. Percentage overlap between repertoires was calculated by dividing the number of shared unique clonotypes by the size of the smaller repertoire. Three approaches were used to assess repertoire richness: RTK rarefaction, the Chao1 estimator, and Recon v2.1 estimates of unobserved clonotypes. Generation probabilities for all TCRbeta clonotypes obtained by the gDNA method from a handful of donors were computed using OLGA. What TCRdb holds here is the immuneACCESS table cut down to in-frame rearrangements. Part of the clones is not present; checked against another copy, under half of the missing clones reflect an unresolved V gene, and the others are unexplained. V, J and clone size reflect that table, while D and trimming were determined from the DNA. The sample table lists some 1.4 million clones, approximately 96% of them with a count of one. Over 1% of the sample is taken by the ten largest.

On this clone itself: Its antigen is still unknown. Qualities for individual bases were not recorded, and no much larger clone is one base off.

Via the germline V gene, CDR1 is KGHSH and CDR2 LQKENI. The CDR3 has 13 amino acids, counting the end cysteine and phenylalanine. The kept DNA is CDR3 alone, 39 bases in frame from the first base. Compared with germline, V lacks 4 bases and J lacks 4 bases; bases without a gene match: 1. The specimen was naive CD4+ T cells sorted from blood. The sample's cell subset or site label, in plain terms: CD45RA+ positively selected. The TCR was taken from a man between 25 and 39 years old in good health. The chain is assembled from TRBV18 and TRBJ1-5; 7 bases in the junction line up with TRBD1. The CDR3 region: CASSRGQNQPQHF. The bases read TGTGCCAGCTCACGGGGACAGAATCAGCCCCAGCATTTT.